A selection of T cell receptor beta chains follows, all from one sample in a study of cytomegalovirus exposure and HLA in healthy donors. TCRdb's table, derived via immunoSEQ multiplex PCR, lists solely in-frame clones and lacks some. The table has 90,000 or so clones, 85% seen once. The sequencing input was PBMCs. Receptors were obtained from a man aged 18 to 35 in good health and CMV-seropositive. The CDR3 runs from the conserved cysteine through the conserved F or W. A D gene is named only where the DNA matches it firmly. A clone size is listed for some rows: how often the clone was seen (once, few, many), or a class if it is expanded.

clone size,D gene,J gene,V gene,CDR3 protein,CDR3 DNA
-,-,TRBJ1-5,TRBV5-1,CASSLDRAWQPQHF,TGCGCCAGCAGCTTGGACAGGGCATGGCAGCCCCAGCATTTT
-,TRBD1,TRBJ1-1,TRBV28,CASRTGGARTEAFF,TGTGCCAGCAGGACAGGGGGCGCGCGGACTGAAGCTTTCTTT
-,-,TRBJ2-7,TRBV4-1,CASSQDGMGGGAYEQYF,TGCGCCAGCAGCCAAGACGGTATGGGGGGTGGGGCCTACGAGCAGTACTTC
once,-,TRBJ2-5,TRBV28,CASTPGGGKTQYF,TGTGCCAGCACCCCTGGAGGGGGCAAGACCCAGTACTTC
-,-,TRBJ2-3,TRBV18,CASSSFGVTQYF,TGTGCCAGCTCATCCTTCGGGGTCACGCAGTATTTT
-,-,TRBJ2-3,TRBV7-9,CASSSGTPSTDTQYF,TGTGCCAGCAGCTCCGGGACTCCTAGCACAGATACGCAGTATTTT
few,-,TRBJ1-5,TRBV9,CASSVGAGRNQPQHF,TGTGCCAGCAGCGTAGGGGCGGGACGCAATCAGCCCCAGCATTTT
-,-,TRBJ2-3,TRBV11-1,CASSLARDFLFTDTQYF,TGTGCCAGCAGCTTAGCCCGGGACTTCCTATTCACAGATACGCAGTATTTT
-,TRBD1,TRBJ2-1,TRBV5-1,CASSFTGASSYNEQFF,TGCGCCAGCAGCTTCACAGGGGCCAGCTCCTACAATGAGCAGTTCTTC
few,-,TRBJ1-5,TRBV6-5,CASSYSKSQPQHF,TGTGCCAGCAGTTACTCGAAGAGTCAGCCCCAGCATTTT
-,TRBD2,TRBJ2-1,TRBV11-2,CASSRALAGVDNEQFF,TGTGCCAGCAGCCGAGCCCTAGCGGGAGTGGATAATGAGCAGTTCTTC
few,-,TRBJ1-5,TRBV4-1,CASSDLEGGNQPQHF,TGCGCCAGCAGCGACCTGGAGGGAGGGAATCAGCCCCAGCATTTT
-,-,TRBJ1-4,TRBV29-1,CSVGVNEKLFF,TGCAGCGTCGGAGTTAATGAAAAACTGTTTTTT
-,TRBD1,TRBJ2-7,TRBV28,CASSPGQGYEQYF,TGTGCCAGCAGTCCGGGACAGGGCTACGAGCAGTACTTC
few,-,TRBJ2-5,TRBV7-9,CASSEDNQETQYF,TGTGCCAGCAGCGAGGACAACCAAGAGACCCAGTACTTC
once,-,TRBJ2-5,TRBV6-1,CASSESPGVHQETQYF,TGTGCCAGCAGTGAATCCCCAGGGGTCCACCAAGAGACCCAGTACTTC
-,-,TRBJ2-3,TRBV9,CASSSSGHYSTDTQYF,TGTGCCAGCAGCTCAAGTGGACATTATAGCACAGATACGCAGTATTTT
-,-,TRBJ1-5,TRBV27,CASSSTGWQPQHF,TGTGCCAGCAGTTCGACTGGGTGGCAGCCCCAGCATTTT
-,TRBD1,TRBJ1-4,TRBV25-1,CASSEFGQGNEKLFF,TGTGCCAGCAGTGAATTCGGACAGGGTAATGAAAAACTGTTTTTT
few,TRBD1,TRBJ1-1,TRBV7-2,CASRKGAKTEAFF,TGTGCCAGCCGAAAGGGGGCGAAGACTGAAGCTTTCTTT
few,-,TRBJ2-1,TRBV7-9,CASSLDDKWFF,TGTGCCAGCAGCTTAGATGACAAGTGGTTCTTC
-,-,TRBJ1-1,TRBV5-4,CASSLISAVNTEAFF,TGTGCCAGCAGCTTGATCAGCGCGGTGAACACTGAAGCTTTCTTT
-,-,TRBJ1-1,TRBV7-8,CASSLTGEAFF,TGTGCCAGCAGCTTAACCGGGGAAGCTTTCTTT
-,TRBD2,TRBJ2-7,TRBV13,CASSLTRRTSGAYEQYF,TGTGCCAGCAGCTTAACCCGGCGGACTAGCGGGGCCTACGAGCAGTACTTC
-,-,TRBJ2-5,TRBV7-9,CASSLERTQYF,TGTGCCAGCAGCTTAGAGCGGACCCAGTACTTC